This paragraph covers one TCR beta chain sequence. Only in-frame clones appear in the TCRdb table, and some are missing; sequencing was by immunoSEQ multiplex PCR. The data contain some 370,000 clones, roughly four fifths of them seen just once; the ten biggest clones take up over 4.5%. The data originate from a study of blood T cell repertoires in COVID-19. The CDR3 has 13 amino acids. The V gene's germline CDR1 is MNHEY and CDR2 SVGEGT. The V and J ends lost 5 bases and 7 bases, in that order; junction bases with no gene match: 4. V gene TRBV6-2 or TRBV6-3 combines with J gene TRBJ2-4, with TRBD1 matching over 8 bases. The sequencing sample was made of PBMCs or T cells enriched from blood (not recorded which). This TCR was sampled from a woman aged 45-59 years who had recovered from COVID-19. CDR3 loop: CASSRQGMNIQYF. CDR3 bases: TGTGCCAGCAGTCGACAGGGGATGAACATTCAGTACTTC.